In this sample, the clone carrying this T cell receptor beta chain turned up a few times. What it binds is unknown. These data belong to a study of cytomegalovirus exposure and HLA in healthy donors. Study as a whole: Within the Caucasian-associated ancestry cluster were roughly 79% of the approximately 370 genotyped donors. Notes on the study in general: V- and J-gene trimming in TCR beta was tied to a missense DCLRE1C variant by an analysis performed later. Evidence from a later analysis indicated that most CMV-associated TCR beta chains looked HLA-restricted.

CDR1 is MNHEY, CDR2 SMNVEV, per germline (reference sequence). The junction had 13 bases not matched to a gene; V was cut back by 1 base and J by 5 bases. This CDR3 contains 17 residues. The PCR ran on 60 Vbeta and 13 Jbeta primers. Clones were read by immunoSEQ multiplex PCR, and TCRdb kept only the in-frame ones, dropping some. In the table there are under 200,000 clones, roughly 80% of which are singletons. The sequenced material came from PBMCs. The chain has TRBV27 and TRBJ2-7; 8 bases fit TRBD1. This receptor was taken from a man aged 25-40 years in good health and CMV-seropositive. In nucleotides, the CDR3 is TGTGCCAGCAGTTTATTGCCCCCTGCAGGGGGCGAGAACGAGCAGTACTTC. It is translated as CASSLLPPAGGENEQYF.